A selection of T cell receptor beta chains follows, all from one sample in a study of blood T cell repertoires in COVID-19. Repertoires were generated with immunoSEQ multiplex PCR, while TCRdb's copy carries only in-frame clones and drops some. The sample records 190,000 or so clones, around nine tenths being singletons. Sequences were obtained from peripheral blood. Receptors were obtained from a woman aged 18-29 years who had recovered from COVID-19. Both conserved end residues are part of each CDR3. The order of the fields is V gene, D gene, clone size, J gene, CDR3 protein, CDR3 DNA. D genes are given only for firm matches. Size tells how often a clone was seen (once, few, many) or the class of an expanded clone, and some rows leave it out.

V gene: TRBV7-9
D gene: TRBD2
clone size: .
J gene: TRBJ2-1
CDR3 protein: CASSSPGLDANEQFF
CDR3 DNA: TGTGCCAGCAGCTCCCCGGGACTAGACGCCAATGAGCAGTTCTTC

V gene: TRBV5-6
D gene: .
clone size: .
J gene: TRBJ1-1
CDR3 protein: CASSFGGGTEAFF
CDR3 DNA: TGTGCCAGCAGCTTTGGGGGAGGCACTGAAGCTTTCTTT

V gene: TRBV7-2
D gene: TRBD2
clone size: .
J gene: TRBJ2-5
CDR3 protein: CASSELAGVQETQYF
CDR3 DNA: TGTGCCAGCAGCGAACTAGCGGGGGTCCAAGAGACCCAGTACTTC

V gene: TRBV11-1
D gene: .
clone size: .
J gene: TRBJ1-1
CDR3 protein: CASSLAGEVEAFF
CDR3 DNA: TGTGCCAGCAGCTTAGCAGGGGAGGTTGAAGCTTTCTTT

V gene: TRBV6-5
D gene: TRBD1
clone size: .
J gene: TRBJ2-7
CDR3 protein: CASSYRDRETYEQYF
CDR3 DNA: TGTGCCAGCAGTTACCGGGACAGGGAAACCTACGAGCAGTACTTC

V gene: TRBV4-3
D gene: .
clone size: .
J gene: TRBJ2-5
CDR3 protein: CASSQEGGDETQYF
CDR3 DNA: TGCGCCAGCAGCCAAGAGGGAGGTGACGAGACCCAGTACTTC

V gene: TRBV19
D gene: .
clone size: .
J gene: TRBJ1-2
CDR3 protein: CASSEAGNYGYTF
CDR3 DNA: TGTGCCAGTAGTGAGGCAGGGAACTATGGCTACACCTTC

V gene: TRBV9
D gene: .
clone size: .
J gene: TRBJ1-1
CDR3 protein: CASSVATGLGSTEAFF
CDR3 DNA: TGTGCCAGCAGCGTGGCCACAGGGTTAGGAAGCACTGAAGCTTTCTTT

V gene: TRBV9
D gene: .
clone size: .
J gene: TRBJ1-5
CDR3 protein: CASSVAGTPNQPQHF
CDR3 DNA: TGTGCCAGCAGCGTAGCTGGGACACCAAATCAGCCCCAGCATTTT

V gene: TRBV2
D gene: TRBD2
clone size: .
J gene: TRBJ2-5
CDR3 protein: CASSPTSGSRETQYF
CDR3 DNA: TGTGCCAGCAGTCCTACTAGCGGGAGTAGGGAGACCCAGTACTTC

V gene: TRBV9
D gene: TRBD2
clone size: .
J gene: TRBJ2-5
CDR3 protein: CASSVVGLAGSETQYF
CDR3 DNA: TGTGCCAGCAGCGTAGTCGGGCTAGCGGGGTCTGAGACCCAGTACTTC

V gene: TRBV7-2
D gene: TRBD1
clone size: .
J gene: TRBJ1-2
CDR3 protein: CASSVRDRGHYGYTF
CDR3 DNA: TGTGCCAGCAGCGTCCGGGACAGGGGGCATTATGGCTACACCTTC

V gene: TRBV4-3
D gene: .
clone size: .
J gene: TRBJ2-3
CDR3 protein: CASSQALTDTQYF
CDR3 DNA: TGCGCCAGCAGCCAAGCCCTCACAGATACGCAGTATTTT

V gene: TRBV10-3
D gene: TRBD1
clone size: few
J gene: TRBJ1-2
CDR3 protein: CAISEPTGTNYGYTF
CDR3 DNA: TGTGCCATCAGTGAGCCGACAGGGACTAACTATGGCTACACCTTC

V gene: TRBV6-5
D gene: .
clone size: .
J gene: TRBJ1-5
CDR3 protein: CASTNSRRGFNQPQHF
CDR3 DNA: TGTGCCAGCACTAACTCCAGGAGGGGCTTTAATCAGCCCCAGCATTTT

V gene: TRBV19
D gene: .
clone size: .
J gene: TRBJ2-7
CDR3 protein: CASSNQGDIFYEQYF
CDR3 DNA: TGTGCCAGTAGTAATCAGGGTGACATATTCTACGAGCAGTACTTC

V gene: TRBV19
D gene: .
clone size: .
J gene: TRBJ1-2
CDR3 protein: CASSPETPGQRGYTF
CDR3 DNA: TGTGCCAGTAGTCCCGAGACTCCGGGACAACGGGGCTACACCTTC

V gene: TRBV13
D gene: TRBD1
clone size: .
J gene: TRBJ2-7
CDR3 protein: CASSLRDSSYEQYF
CDR3 DNA: TGTGCCAGCAGCTTAAGGGACAGTTCCTACGAGCAGTACTTC

V gene: TRBV9
D gene: TRBD1
clone size: once
J gene: TRBJ2-6
CDR3 protein: CASSVTLRPGQGRSGANVLTF
CDR3 DNA: TGTGCCAGCAGCGTTACCCTGAGACCGGGACAGGGACGCTCTGGGGCCAACGTCCTGACTTTC

V gene: TRBV15
D gene: TRBD1
clone size: once
J gene: TRBJ1-2
CDR3 protein: CATSRGGLYGYTF
CDR3 DNA: TGTGCCACCTCAAGAGGGGGCCTCTATGGCTACACCTTC

V gene: TRBV19
D gene: TRBD1
clone size: .
J gene: TRBJ2-7
CDR3 protein: CASSIVPGGLYEQYF
CDR3 DNA: TGTGCCAGTAGTATAGTGCCAGGGGGCTTGTACGAGCAGTACTTC

V gene: TRBV9
D gene: TRBD2
clone size: .
J gene: TRBJ2-1
CDR3 protein: CASSVLAGEGYNEQFF
CDR3 DNA: TGTGCCAGCAGCGTTTTAGCGGGAGAGGGCTACAATGAGCAGTTCTTC

V gene: TRBV5-1
D gene: .
clone size: .
J gene: TRBJ1-2
CDR3 protein: CASSLVAGANTF
CDR3 DNA: TGCGCCAGCAGCTTGGTGGCAGGGGCCAACACCTTC

V gene: TRBV7-3
D gene: TRBD2
clone size: .
J gene: TRBJ2-6
CDR3 protein: CATASGAGLSGANVLTF
CDR3 DNA: TGTGCCACGGCTAGCGGGGCAGGTCTCTCTGGGGCCAACGTCCTGACTTTC

V gene: TRBV19
D gene: .
clone size: .
J gene: TRBJ2-7
CDR3 protein: CASSSSGNGYEQYF
CDR3 DNA: TGTGCCAGTAGCTCATCAGGGAATGGGTACGAGCAGTACTTC

V gene: TRBV29-1
D gene: TRBD1
clone size: .
J gene: TRBJ1-2
CDR3 protein: CSVATGGFGYTF
CDR3 DNA: TGCAGCGTAGCCACAGGGGGCTTTGGCTACACCTTC

V gene: TRBV5-1
D gene: TRBD2
clone size: .
J gene: TRBJ2-1
CDR3 protein: CASSSSGSLNEQFF
CDR3 DNA: TGCGCCAGCAGCTCTAGCGGGAGTCTCAATGAGCAGTTCTTC

V gene: TRBV4-3
D gene: .
clone size: .
J gene: TRBJ2-2
CDR3 protein: CASSQARGSYTGELFF
CDR3 DNA: TGCGCCAGCAGCCAAGCAAGGGGAAGTTACACCGGGGAGCTGTTTTTT

V gene: TRBV15
D gene: .
clone size: .
J gene: TRBJ1-3
CDR3 protein: CATSRGTAASPGNTIYF
CDR3 DNA: TGTGCCACCAGCAGAGGGACAGCAGCATCCCCTGGAAACACCATATATTTT

V gene: TRBV3-1/TRBV3-2
D gene: TRBD2
clone size: .
J gene: TRBJ2-2
CDR3 protein: CASSHGLAGELFF
CDR3 DNA: TGTGCCAGCAGCCACGGACTAGCTGGGGAGCTGTTTTTT

V gene: TRBV30
D gene: .
clone size: .
J gene: TRBJ1-1
CDR3 protein: CAWKNVGGTEAFF
CDR3 DNA: TGTGCCTGGAAAAATGTGGGCGGGACTGAAGCTTTCTTT

V gene: TRBV11-2
D gene: TRBD2
clone size: .
J gene: TRBJ2-5
CDR3 protein: CASSIGTSGGGPQETQYF
CDR3 DNA: TGTGCCAGCAGCATCGGGACTAGCGGGGGTGGGCCGCAAGAGACCCAGTACTTC

V gene: TRBV9
D gene: .
clone size: .
J gene: TRBJ1-1
CDR3 protein: CASSVTDVGRTEAFF
CDR3 DNA: TGTGCCAGCAGCGTGACGGACGTGGGGAGAACTGAAGCTTTCTTT

V gene: TRBV5-1
D gene: TRBD1
clone size: .
J gene: TRBJ1-6
CDR3 protein: CASSKSGTVSIQDLHF
CDR3 DNA: TGCGCCAGCAGCAAATCCGGGACAGTTAGTATTCAAGACCTCCACTTT

V gene: TRBV7-2
D gene: .
clone size: .
J gene: TRBJ2-3
CDR3 protein: CASSQLGGGGDTQYF
CDR3 DNA: TGTGCCAGCAGCCAACTTGGGGGGGGCGGAGATACGCAGTATTTT

V gene: TRBV3-1/TRBV3-2
D gene: TRBD1
clone size: .
J gene: TRBJ1-2
CDR3 protein: CASSLSGTEMNYGYTF
CDR3 DNA: TGTGCCAGCAGCCTTTCCGGGACAGAGATGAACTATGGCTACACCTTC

V gene: TRBV6-6
D gene: .
clone size: .
J gene: TRBJ1-2
CDR3 protein: CASSYLVGYGYTF
CDR3 DNA: TGTGCCAGCAGTTACTTAGTCGGTTATGGCTACACCTTC

V gene: TRBV14
D gene: TRBD1
clone size: .
J gene: TRBJ1-2
CDR3 protein: CASSKQGDGYGYTF
CDR3 DNA: TGTGCCAGCAGTAAACAGGGGGATGGCTATGGCTACACCTTC

V gene: TRBV6-2/TRBV6-3
D gene: TRBD1
clone size: once
J gene: TRBJ1-2
CDR3 protein: CASSLVPGQIYGYTF
CDR3 DNA: TGTGCCAGCAGTCTGGTCCCGGGACAGATCTATGGCTACACCTTC

V gene: TRBV7-6
D gene: .
clone size: .
J gene: TRBJ2-7
CDR3 protein: CASSLLAVKTYEQYF
CDR3 DNA: TGTGCCAGCAGCTTATTGGCAGTTAAGACCTACGAGCAGTACTTC

V gene: TRBV7-3
D gene: TRBD2
clone size: .
J gene: TRBJ2-1
CDR3 protein: CASSSSGGNEQFF
CDR3 DNA: TGTGCCAGCAGCTCGAGCGGGGGGAATGAGCAGTTCTTC

V gene: TRBV19
D gene: .
clone size: .
J gene: TRBJ2-2
CDR3 protein: CASSPGAGELFF
CDR3 DNA: TGTGCCAGTAGCCCCGGGGCCGGGGAGCTGTTTTTT

V gene: TRBV10-3
D gene: TRBD2
clone size: .
J gene: TRBJ2-1
CDR3 protein: CAISDLAGGLGEQFF
CDR3 DNA: TGTGCCATCAGTGATCTAGCGGGGGGGCTAGGTGAGCAGTTCTTC

V gene: TRBV5-4
D gene: TRBD1
clone size: .
J gene: TRBJ2-7
CDR3 protein: CASSPLPGTGDGEQYF
CDR3 DNA: TGTGCCAGCAGCCCACTCCCCGGGACAGGGGACGGAGAGCAGTACTTC

V gene: TRBV3-1/TRBV3-2
D gene: TRBD1
clone size: .
J gene: TRBJ2-2
CDR3 protein: CASTRDRGGRELFF
CDR3 DNA: TGTGCCAGCACCCGGGACAGGGGGGGCCGGGAGCTGTTTTTT

V gene: TRBV30
D gene: .
clone size: .
J gene: TRBJ2-3
CDR3 protein: CAWSLRVTDTQYF
CDR3 DNA: TGTGCCTGGAGTCTGAGGGTTACAGATACGCAGTATTTT

V gene: TRBV6-5
D gene: TRBD1
clone size: .
J gene: TRBJ2-5
CDR3 protein: CASVNRDRGRETQYF
CDR3 DNA: TGTGCCAGCGTGAACCGGGACAGGGGGCGAGAGACCCAGTACTTC

V gene: TRBV24-1
D gene: TRBD1
clone size: .
J gene: TRBJ2-5
CDR3 protein: CATSDLRDREETQYF
CDR3 DNA: TGTGCCACCAGTGATCTCCGGGACAGGGAAGAGACCCAGTACTTC

V gene: TRBV5-4
D gene: .
clone size: .
J gene: TRBJ2-2
CDR3 protein: CATVQGYTGELFF
CDR3 DNA: TGTGCCACCGTTCAGGGTTACACCGGGGAGCTGTTTTTT

V gene: TRBV10-2
D gene: .
clone size: .
J gene: TRBJ2-3
CDR3 protein: CASHPGTSTDTQYF
CDR3 DNA: TGCGCCAGCCATCCCGGGACTAGCACAGATACGCAGTATTTT

V gene: TRBV24-1
D gene: .
clone size: .
J gene: TRBJ1-5
CDR3 protein: CATSDRVGQPQHF
CDR3 DNA: TGTGCCACCAGTGACAGGGTCGGTCAGCCCCAGCATTTT

V gene: TRBV24-1
D gene: .
clone size: .
J gene: TRBJ2-3
CDR3 protein: CATGDNTDTQYF
CDR3 DNA: TGTGCCACCGGGGACAACACAGATACGCAGTATTTT

V gene: TRBV5-6
D gene: TRBD1
clone size: once
J gene: TRBJ2-7
CDR3 protein: CASSFLDRAPYEQYF
CDR3 DNA: TGTGCCAGCAGCTTTCTCGACAGGGCCCCCTACGAGCAGTACTTC

V gene: TRBV18
D gene: .
clone size: .
J gene: TRBJ1-5
CDR3 protein: CASSPQKLQGEQPQHF
CDR3 DNA: TGTGCCAGCTCACCCCAGAAATTACAGGGTGAGCAGCCCCAGCATTTT

V gene: TRBV7-2
D gene: TRBD2
clone size: .
J gene: TRBJ2-7
CDR3 protein: CASSLSFGGGGISYEQYF
CDR3 DNA: TGTGCCAGCAGCTTATCCTTCGGCGGCGGGGGGATCTCCTACGAGCAGTACTTC

V gene: TRBV20-1
D gene: .
clone size: .
J gene: TRBJ2-5
CDR3 protein: CSASRQRIGETQYF
CDR3 DNA: TGCAGTGCTAGTCGACAGCGAATAGGAGAGACCCAGTACTTC

V gene: TRBV15
D gene: TRBD2
clone size: .
J gene: TRBJ2-7
CDR3 protein: CATAERGGFYEQYF
CDR3 DNA: TGTGCCACGGCGGAGCGGGGGGGCTTCTACGAGCAGTACTTC

V gene: TRBV5-1
D gene: TRBD2
clone size: .
J gene: TRBJ2-5
CDR3 protein: CASSRGSSGGAGETQYF
CDR3 DNA: TGCGCCAGCAGCAGGGGATCTAGCGGGGGGGCCGGAGAGACCCAGTACTTC